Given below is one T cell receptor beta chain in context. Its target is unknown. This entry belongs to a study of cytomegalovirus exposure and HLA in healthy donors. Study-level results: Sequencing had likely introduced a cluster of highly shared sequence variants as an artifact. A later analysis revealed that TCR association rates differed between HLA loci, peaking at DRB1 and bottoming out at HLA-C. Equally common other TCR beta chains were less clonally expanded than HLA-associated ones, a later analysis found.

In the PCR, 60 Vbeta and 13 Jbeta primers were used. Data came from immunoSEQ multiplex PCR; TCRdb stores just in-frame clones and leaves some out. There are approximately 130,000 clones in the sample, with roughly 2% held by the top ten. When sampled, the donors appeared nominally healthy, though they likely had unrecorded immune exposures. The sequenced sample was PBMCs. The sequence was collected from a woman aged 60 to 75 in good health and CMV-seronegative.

The CDR3 loop reads CASSVVSTISSYNEQFF. The CDR3 DNA follows: TGTGCCAGCAGCGTAGTTTCTACGATAAGCTCCTACAATGAGCAGTTCTTC. This chain uses TRBV9 with TRBJ2-1, with no clear D. CDR3 size: 17 residues. Trimming shortened V by 0 bases and J by 0 bases, and 13 bases separated the two germline ends. Germline CDR1 and CDR2: SGDLS and YYNGEE.